These 7 T cell receptor beta chains were all obtained from the same sample, sequenced in a study of T cell changes during pregnancy in multiple sclerosis. The method was immunoSEQ multiplex PCR; TCRdb's version includes in-frame clones alone and lacks a portion of them. This sample carries about 39,000 clones, roughly 93% of them seen once, and the ten largest clones take 0.3% to 0.4%. Sequencing used CD4+ T cells from peripheral blood mononuclear cells, obtained after pregnancy. The receptor source for this set is a female donor with multiple sclerosis, enrolled in a pregnancy study.

This chain connects TRBV11-2 to TRBJ2-7, with TRBD2 matching 9 bases. Trimming at V came to 1 base and at J to 3 bases, leaving 10 bases not matched to a gene. Germline CDR1 and CDR2: SGHAT and FQNNGV. The CDR3 has 17 residues. The CDR3 region has the DNA TGTGCCAGCAGCTTAGTGCGAGCGGGGGGATCTATCTACGAGCAGTACTTC. It translates to CASSLVRAGGSIYEQYF.

The genes are TRBV6-5 and TRBJ1-3; D is unresolved. CDR1 is MNHEY, CDR2 SVGAGI, per germline. Trimming pared 6 bases from V and 2 bases from J, leaving 11 bases between. The CDR3 loop spans 14 amino acids. The CDR3 nucleotides are TGTGCCAGCAGCTCGGGGTCAGCTGGAAACACCATATATTTT. Its translation is CASSSGSAGNTIYF.

This chain joins TRBV20-1 and TRBJ2-5; the D is unclear. Germline V CDR1 and CDR2: DFQATT, SNEGSKA (reference sequence). This CDR3 region has 11 residues. V dropped 1 base and J dropped 4 bases, with 4 bases sitting between them. For the CDR3, the DNA is TGCAGTGCTAGAGTCTCAGAGACCCAGTACTTC. Its translation is CSARVSETQYF.

This sequence joins TRBV5-4 and TRBJ1-2; 8 positions match TRBD1. The ends lost 3 bases at V and 6 bases at J; junction bases unmatched: 4. Germline CDR1 and CDR2: SGHNT and YYREEE (reference sequence). This CDR3 has 13 residues. The chain's CDR3 is CASSWGQDDGYTF. The CDR3 nucleotides read TGTGCCAGCAGCTGGGGACAGGATGATGGCTACACCTTC.

J is TRBJ1-1 and V is TRBV5-1; unclear D gene. The CDR3 extends over 14 amino acids. Germline V lookup: CDR1 SGHRS, CDR2 YFSETQ. Trimming stripped 8 bases from V and 2 bases from J, with 16 bases between. The CDR3 spells CASMGSGRNTEAFF. CDR3 coding DNA: TGCGCCAGTATGGGGAGCGGCAGAAACACTGAAGCTTTCTTT.

This clone was seen once. J is TRBJ2-7 and V is TRBV5-1; the match to TRBD2 covers 13 bases. Trimming took 4 bases from V and 2 from J; bases not matched to a gene: 9. Germline CDR1 and CDR2: SGHRS and YFSETQ. This CDR3 contains 17 residues. The CDR3 spells CASSLRLAGGLTYEQYF. CDR3 nucleotides: TGCGCCAGCAGCCTGAGACTAGCGGGGGGACTAACCTACGAGCAGTACTTC.

This chain uses TRBV7-3 with TRBJ1-3; unclear D gene. V lost 3 bases and J 0 bases, leaving 9 bases between the germline ends. Germline V gene data show CDR1 as SGHTA and CDR2 as FQGTGA. The CDR3 loop spans 15 amino acids. The CDR3: CASSFDSRSGNTIYF. As DNA, the CDR3 is TGTGCCAGCAGCTTCGACTCCCGCTCTGGAAACACCATATATTTT.